The sequence of this T cell receptor beta chain was determined in a study of T cell clonotyping in hematopoietic cell transplantation. Across the whole study: Recipient samples before transplant were obtained post-cytoreduction. Points from the study as a whole: Broader posttransplant TCR repertoire diversity was predicted by graft donor and pretransplant recipient Inverse Simpson Index values. Recipient TCR diversity dropped after transplant; expanded clonotypes rose from day 30 to 180.

Only in-frame clones appear in the TCRdb table, and some are missing; sequencing was by immunoSEQ multiplex PCR. The data show roughly 16,000 clones, around 93% seen once. The CDR3 consists of 19 residues. Trimming removed 1 base from V and 1 base from J, with 20 bases in between. Germline-derived CDR1 and CDR2 are SGHAT and FQNNGV. About this clone itself: As yet, its antigen is unknown.

Indicated time point: recipient sample about 28 days before transplant, after cytoreduction. The clonotype originates from a man aged 18-30 years with biphenotypic leukemia. Some clones in this sample may be carry-over from other donors' samples. Sample: peripheral blood mononuclear cells, taken before stem cell transplant. V gene TRBV11-2 combines with J gene TRBJ2-1, with a weak D call TRBD2 (5 bases). CDR3 sequence reads: CASSLVSFGVPSSYNEQFF. CDR3 DNA: TGTGCCAGCAGCTTAGTAAGTTTCGGGGTACCGTCTTCCTACAATGAGCAGTTCTTC. The full variable domain, its missing parts supplied by reference TRBV11-2 and TRBJ2-1, is EAGVAQSPRYKIIEKRQSVAFWCNPISGHATLYWYQQILGQGPKLLIQFQNNGVVDDSQLPKDRFSAERLKGVDSTLKIQPAKLEDSAVYLCASSLVSFGVPSSYNEQFFGPGTRLTVL.